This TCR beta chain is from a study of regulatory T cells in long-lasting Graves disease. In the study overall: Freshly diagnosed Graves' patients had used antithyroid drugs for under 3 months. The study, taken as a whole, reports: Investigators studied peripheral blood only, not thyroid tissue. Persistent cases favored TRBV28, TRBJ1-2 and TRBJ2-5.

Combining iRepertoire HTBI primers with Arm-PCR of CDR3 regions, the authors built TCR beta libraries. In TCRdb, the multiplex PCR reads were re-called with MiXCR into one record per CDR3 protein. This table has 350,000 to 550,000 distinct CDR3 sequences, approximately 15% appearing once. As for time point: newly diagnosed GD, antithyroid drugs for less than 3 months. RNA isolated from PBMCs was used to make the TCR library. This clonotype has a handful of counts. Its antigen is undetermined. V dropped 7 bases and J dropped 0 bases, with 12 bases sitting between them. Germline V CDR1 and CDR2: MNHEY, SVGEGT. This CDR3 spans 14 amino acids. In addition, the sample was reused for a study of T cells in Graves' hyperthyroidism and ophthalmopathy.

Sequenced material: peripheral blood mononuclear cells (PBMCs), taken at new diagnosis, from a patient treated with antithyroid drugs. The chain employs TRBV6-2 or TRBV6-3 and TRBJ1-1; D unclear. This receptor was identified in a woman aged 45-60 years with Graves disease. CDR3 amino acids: CASTEVGMNTEAFF. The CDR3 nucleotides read TGTGCCAGCACCGAAGTGGGGATGAACACTGAAGCTTTCTTT.